This TCR beta chain was sequenced during a study of blood T cell repertoires in COVID-19. At the level of the study: Italy, Spain and the United States were the sources of the convalescent and acute COVID-19 samples. From T cells, B-cell-depleted T cells, or PBMCs came the material, which was cDNA or gDNA.

Enrollment of patients from Seattle took place during active infection, with longitudinal follow-up. This CDR3 region has 17 residues. V gave up 4 bases and J gave up 1 base, with 16 bases separating them. Germline CDR1 MGHRA, CDR2 YSYEKL. Original methodology: Researchers report that nucleated cell counts were estimated from reference gene primer amplification. The data were produced by immunoSEQ multiplex PCR, yet TCRdb's version contains in-frame clones alone and is incomplete. V and J calls plus clone size are reproduced from that table; the DNA served to infer D and trimming. The table lists 60,000 to 75,000 clones, approximately 90% of them singletons.

The source of this sequence is a woman in her 50s with COVID-19, enrolled during active disease. The sample was peripheral blood. This chain joins TRBV4-1 and TRBJ1-4; unclear D gene. CDR3: CASSPSGEVGTNEKLFF. The CDR3 nucleotides are TGCGCCAGCAGCCCCTCCGGGGAGGTTGGAACTAATGAAAAACTGTTTTTT.